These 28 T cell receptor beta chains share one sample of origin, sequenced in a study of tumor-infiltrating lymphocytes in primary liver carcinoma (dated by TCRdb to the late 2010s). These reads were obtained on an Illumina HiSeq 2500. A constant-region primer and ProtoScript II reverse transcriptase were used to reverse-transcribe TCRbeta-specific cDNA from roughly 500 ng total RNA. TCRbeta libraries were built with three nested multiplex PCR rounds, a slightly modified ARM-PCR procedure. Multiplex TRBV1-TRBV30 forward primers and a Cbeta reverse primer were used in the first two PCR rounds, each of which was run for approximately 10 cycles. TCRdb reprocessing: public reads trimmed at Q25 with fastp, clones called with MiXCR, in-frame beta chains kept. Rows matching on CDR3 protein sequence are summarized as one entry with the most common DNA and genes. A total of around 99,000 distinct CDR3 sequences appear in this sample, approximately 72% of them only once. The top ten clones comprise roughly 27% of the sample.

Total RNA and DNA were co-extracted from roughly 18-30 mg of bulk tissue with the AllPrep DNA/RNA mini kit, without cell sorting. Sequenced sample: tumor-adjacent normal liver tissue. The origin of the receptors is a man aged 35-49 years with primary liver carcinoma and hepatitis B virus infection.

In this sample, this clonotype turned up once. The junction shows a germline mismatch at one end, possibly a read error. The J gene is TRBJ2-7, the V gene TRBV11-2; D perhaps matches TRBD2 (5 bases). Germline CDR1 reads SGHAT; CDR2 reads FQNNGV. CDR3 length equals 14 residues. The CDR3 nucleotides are TGTGCCAGTAACCTAGAGTACGGGGTCTACGGGCAGTACTTC. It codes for CASNLEYGVYGQYF.

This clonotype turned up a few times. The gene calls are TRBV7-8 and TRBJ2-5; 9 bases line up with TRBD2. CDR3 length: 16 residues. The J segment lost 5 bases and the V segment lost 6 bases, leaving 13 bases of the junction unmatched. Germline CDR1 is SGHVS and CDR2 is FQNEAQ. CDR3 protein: CASRGGRVTLGETQYF. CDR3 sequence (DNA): TGTGCCAGCAGGGGCGGGAGGGTGACACTGGGTGAGACCCAGTACTTC.

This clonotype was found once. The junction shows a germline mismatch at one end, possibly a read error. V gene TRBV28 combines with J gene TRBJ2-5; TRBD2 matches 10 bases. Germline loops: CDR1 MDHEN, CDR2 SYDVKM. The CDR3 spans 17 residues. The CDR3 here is CASSLDPSGGLQETKYF. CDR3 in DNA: TGTGCCAGCAGTTTAGATCCTAGCGGGGGCCTACAAGAGACCAAGTACTTC.

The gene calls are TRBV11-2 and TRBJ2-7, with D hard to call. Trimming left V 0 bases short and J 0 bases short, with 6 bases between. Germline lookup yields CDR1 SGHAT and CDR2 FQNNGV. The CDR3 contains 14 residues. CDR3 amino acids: CASSLECGSYEQYV. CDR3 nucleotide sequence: TGTGCCAGCAGCTTAGAGTGCGGCTCCTACGAGCAGTACGTC.

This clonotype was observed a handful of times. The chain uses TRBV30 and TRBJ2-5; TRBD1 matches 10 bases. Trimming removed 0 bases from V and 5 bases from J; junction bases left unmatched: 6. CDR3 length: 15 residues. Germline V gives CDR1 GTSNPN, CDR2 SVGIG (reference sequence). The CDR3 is CAWSVQTGGRETQYF. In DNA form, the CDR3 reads TGTGCCTGGAGTGTACAGACAGGGGGCCGCGAGACCCAGTACTTC.

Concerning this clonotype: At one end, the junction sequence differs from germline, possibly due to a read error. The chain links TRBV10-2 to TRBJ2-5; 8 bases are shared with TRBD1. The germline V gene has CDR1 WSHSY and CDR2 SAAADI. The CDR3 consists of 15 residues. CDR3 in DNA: TGCGTCAGCAGTGAGTCAGACAGGGGAGGAGAGACCCAGTATTTC. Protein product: CVSSESDRGGETQYF.

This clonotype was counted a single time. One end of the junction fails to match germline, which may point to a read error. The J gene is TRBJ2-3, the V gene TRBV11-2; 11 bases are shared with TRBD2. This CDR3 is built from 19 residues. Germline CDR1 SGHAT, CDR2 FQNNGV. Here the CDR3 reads CASSSTWPCTSGSPDTQYF. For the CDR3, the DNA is TGTGCCAGCAGCTCGACATGGCCCTGCACTAGCGGGAGCCCAGATACCCAGTATTTT.

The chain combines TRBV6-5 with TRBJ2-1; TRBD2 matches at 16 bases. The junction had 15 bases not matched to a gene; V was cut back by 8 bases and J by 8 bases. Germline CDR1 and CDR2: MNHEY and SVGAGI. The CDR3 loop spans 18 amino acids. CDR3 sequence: CASSWDRGTSGRAYEQFF. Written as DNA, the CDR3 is TGTGCCAGCTCGTGGGATAGGGGGACTAGCGGGAGGGCGTATGAGCAGTTCTTC.

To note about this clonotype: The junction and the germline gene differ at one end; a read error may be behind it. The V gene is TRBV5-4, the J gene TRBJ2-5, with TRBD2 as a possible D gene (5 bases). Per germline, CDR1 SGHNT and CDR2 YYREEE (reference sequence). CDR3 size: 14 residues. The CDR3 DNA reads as TGTGCCAGCAGCCGGGAACGGCGGTTAGAGATCCAGTACTTC. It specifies CASSRERRLEIQYF.

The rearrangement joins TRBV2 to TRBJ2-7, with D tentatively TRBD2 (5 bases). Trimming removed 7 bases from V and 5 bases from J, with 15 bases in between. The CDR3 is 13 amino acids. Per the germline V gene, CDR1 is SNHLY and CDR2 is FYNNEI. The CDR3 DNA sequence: TGTGCCAGCAAGGAGGACCAGAGCCACGAGCAGTACTTC. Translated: CASKEDQSHEQYF.

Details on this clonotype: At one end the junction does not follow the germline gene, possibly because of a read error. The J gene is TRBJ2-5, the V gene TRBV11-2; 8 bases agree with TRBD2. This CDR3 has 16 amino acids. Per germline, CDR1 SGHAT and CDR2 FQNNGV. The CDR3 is CDSGLVPASGQETQYF. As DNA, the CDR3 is TGTGACAGCGGCTTAGTCCCGGCTAGCGGGCAAGAGACCCAGTACTTT.

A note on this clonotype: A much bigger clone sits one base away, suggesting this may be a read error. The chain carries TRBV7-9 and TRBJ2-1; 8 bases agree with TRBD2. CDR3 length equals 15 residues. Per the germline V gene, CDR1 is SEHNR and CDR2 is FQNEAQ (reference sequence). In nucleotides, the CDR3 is TGTTCCAGCAGCCTCCCGGGTAGCGGGGCAAATGAGCAGTTCTTC. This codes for CSSSLPGSGANEQFF.

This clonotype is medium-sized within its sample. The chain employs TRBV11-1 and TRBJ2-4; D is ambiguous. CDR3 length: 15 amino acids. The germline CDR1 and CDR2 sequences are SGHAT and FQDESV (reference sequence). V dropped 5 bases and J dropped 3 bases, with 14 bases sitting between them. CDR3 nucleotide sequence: TGTGCCAGCAGCCCTGACCCTCCGGGCAAAAACATTCAGTACTTC. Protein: CASSPDPPGKNIQYF.

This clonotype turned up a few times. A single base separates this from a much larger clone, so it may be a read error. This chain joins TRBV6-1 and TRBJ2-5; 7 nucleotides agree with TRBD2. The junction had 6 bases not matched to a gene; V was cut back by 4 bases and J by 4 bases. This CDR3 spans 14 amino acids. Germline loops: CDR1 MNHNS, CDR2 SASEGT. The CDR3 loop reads CASSGGGSGETQYF. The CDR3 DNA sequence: TGTGCCAGCAGTGGGGGGGGGAGCGGAGAGACCCAGTACTTC.

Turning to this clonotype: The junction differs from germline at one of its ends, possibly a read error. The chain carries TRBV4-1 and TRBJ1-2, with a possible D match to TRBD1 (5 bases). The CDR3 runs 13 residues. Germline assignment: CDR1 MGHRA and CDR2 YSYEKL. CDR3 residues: CARSETANNGYTF. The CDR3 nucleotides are TGCGCTAGGAGCGAGACAGCTAACAATGGCTACACCTTC.

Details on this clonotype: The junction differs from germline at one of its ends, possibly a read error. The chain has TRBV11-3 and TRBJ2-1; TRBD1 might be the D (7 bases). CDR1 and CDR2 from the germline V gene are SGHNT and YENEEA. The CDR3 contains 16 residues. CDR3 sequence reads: CASSLGGTEFLHDQFF. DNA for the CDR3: TGTGCCAGCAGCTTAGGCGGGACAGAGTTCTTGCATGATCAGTTCTTC.

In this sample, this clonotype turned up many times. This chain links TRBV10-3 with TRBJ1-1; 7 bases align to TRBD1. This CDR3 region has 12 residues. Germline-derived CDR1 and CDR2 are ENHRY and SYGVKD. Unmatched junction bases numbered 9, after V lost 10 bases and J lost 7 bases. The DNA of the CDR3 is TGTGCCACCCAGGGGGGCAGCGATGAAGCTTTCTTT. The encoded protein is CATQGGSDEAFF.

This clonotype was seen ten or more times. The chain's CDR3 is CASSLRGDEQYF. The CDR3 DNA reads as TGTGCCAGCAGTTTACGCGGTGACGAGCAGTACTTC. This sequence joins TRBV6-6 and TRBJ2-7; D call uncertain. V lost 4 bases and J 5 bases, leaving 9 bases between the germline ends. The CDR3 has 12 amino acids. Germline V gene data show CDR1 as MNHNY and CDR2 as SVGAGI (reference sequence).

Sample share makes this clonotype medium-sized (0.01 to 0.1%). CDR3 residues: CASSSLAGEGEQFF. DNA of the CDR3: TGTGCCAGCAGCTCCCTAGCGGGAGAGGGTGAGCAGTTCTTC. The rearrangement links TRBV11-3 to TRBJ2-1, with 10 bases fitting TRBD2. CDR3 length: 14 amino acids. V lost 4 bases and J lost 9; bases outside the gene matches: 6. Germline CDR1 and CDR2: SGHNT and YENEEA.

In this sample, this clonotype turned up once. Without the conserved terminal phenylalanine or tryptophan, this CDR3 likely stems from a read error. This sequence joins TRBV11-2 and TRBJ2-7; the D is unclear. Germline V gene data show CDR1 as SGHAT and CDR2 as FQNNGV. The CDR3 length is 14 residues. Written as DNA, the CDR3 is TGTGCCAGCAGCTTAACCGACGGAGCATACGTGCAGTACTTG. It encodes CASSLTDGAYVQYL.

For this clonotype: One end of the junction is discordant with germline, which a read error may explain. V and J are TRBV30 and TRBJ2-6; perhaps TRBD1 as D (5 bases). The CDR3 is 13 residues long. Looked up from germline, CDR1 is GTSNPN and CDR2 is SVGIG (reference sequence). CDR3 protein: CAWTDSGANVLIF. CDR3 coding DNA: TGTGCCTGGACAGACTCTGGGGCCAACGTCCTGATTTTC.

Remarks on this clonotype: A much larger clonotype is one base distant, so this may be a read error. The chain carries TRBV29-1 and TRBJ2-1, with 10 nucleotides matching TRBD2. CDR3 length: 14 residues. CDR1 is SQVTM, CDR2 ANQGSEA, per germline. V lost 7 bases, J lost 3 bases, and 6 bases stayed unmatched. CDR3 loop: CSDLPSGGYNEQFF. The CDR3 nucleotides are TGCAGCGATCTTCCTAGCGGGGGCTACAATGAGCAGTTCTTC.

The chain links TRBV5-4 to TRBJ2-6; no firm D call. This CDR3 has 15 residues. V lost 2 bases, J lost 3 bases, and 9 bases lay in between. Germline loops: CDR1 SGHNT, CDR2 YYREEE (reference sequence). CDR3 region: CASSFGSFGANVLTF. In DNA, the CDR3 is TGTGCCAGCAGCTTCGGTAGCTTTGGGGCCAACGTCCTGACTTTC.

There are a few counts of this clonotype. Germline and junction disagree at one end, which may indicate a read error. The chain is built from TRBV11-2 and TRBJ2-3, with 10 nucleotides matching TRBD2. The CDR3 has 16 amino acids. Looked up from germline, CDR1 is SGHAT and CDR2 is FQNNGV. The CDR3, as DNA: TGTGCCAGCAACTTGGAGGGACTAGCGTGGACAGATATGCAGTATTTT. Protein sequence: CASNLEGLAWTDMQYF.

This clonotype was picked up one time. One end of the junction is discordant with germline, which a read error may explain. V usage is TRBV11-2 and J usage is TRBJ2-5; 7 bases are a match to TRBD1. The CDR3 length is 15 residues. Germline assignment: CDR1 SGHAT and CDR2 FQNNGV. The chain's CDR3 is CVSSIRTGLQETQYF. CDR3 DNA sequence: TGTGTCAGCAGCATCAGGACAGGCCTCCAAGAGACCCAGTACTTC.

In DNA form, the CDR3 reads TGTGCCAGCAGCTTAGGTCGAGCGTTGACACCCTACGAGCAGTACTTC. It is translated as CASSLGRALTPYEQYF. The chain uses TRBV7-2 and TRBJ2-7; D gene uncertain. Trimming stripped 1 base from V and 2 bases from J, with 15 bases between. This CDR3 spans 16 amino acids. Germline CDR1 SGHTA, CDR2 FQGNSA.

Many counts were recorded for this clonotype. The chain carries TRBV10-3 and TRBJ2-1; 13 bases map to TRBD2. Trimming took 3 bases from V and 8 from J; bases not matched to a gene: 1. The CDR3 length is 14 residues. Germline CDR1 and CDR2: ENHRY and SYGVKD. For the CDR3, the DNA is TGTGCCATCAGTGACGGACTAGCGGGAGATGAGCAGTTCTTC. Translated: CAISDGLAGDEQFF.

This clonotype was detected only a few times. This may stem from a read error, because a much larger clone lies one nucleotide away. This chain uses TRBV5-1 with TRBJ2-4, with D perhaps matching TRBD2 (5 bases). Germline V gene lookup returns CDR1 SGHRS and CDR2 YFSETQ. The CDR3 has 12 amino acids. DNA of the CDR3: TGCGCCAGCCTTGGACTGGAGAACACTCAGTACTTC. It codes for CASLGLENTQYF.